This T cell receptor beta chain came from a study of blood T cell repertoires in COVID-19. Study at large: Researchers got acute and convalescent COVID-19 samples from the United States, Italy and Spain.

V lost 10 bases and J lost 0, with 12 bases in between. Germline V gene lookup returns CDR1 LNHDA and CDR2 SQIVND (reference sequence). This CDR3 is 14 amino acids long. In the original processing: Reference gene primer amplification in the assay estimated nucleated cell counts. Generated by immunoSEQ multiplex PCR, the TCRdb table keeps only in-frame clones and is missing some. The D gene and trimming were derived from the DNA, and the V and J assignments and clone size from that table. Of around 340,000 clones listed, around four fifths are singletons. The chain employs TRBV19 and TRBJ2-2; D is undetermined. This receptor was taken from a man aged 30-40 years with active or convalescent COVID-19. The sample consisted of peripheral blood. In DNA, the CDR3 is TGTGCCACCCTTGAGAGGACGAACACCGGGGAGCTGTTTTTT. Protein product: CATLERTNTGELFF.